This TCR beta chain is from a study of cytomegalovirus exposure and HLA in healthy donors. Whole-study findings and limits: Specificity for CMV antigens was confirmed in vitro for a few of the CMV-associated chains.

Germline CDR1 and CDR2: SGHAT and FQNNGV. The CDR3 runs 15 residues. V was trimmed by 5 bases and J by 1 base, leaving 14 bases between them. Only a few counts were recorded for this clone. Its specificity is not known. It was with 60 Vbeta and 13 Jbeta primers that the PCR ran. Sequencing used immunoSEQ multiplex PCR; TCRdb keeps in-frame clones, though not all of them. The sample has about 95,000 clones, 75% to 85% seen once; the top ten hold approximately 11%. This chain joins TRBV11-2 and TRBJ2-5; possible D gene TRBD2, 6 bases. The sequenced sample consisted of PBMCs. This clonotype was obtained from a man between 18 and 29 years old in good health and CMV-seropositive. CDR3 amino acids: CASSQDRGTQETQYF. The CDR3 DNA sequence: TGTGCCAGCAGCCAAGATCGGGGGACCCAAGAGACCCAGTACTTC.